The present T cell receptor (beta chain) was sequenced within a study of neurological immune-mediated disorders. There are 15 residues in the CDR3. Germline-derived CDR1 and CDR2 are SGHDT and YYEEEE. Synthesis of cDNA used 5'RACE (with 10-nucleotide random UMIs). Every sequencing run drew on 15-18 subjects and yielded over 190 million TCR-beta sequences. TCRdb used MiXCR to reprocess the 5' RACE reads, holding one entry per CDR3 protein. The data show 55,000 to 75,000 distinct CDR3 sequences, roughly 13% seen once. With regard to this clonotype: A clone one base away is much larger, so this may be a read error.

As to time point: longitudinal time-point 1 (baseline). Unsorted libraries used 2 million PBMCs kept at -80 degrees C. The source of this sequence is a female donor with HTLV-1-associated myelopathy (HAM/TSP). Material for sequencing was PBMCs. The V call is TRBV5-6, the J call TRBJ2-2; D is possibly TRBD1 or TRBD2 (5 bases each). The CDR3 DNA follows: TGTGCCAGCAGCCGAGGGACGGCGAACACCGGGGAGCAGTTTTTT. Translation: CASSRGTANTGEQFF.